The clone carrying this T cell receptor beta chain was seen just once. What it recognizes is unknown. Donation came from healthy HIV-negative adults that had no recent acute infections or vaccinations. Between the trimmed V and J ends, which lost 5 bases and 2 bases, there was a span of 9 bases. The germline V gene has CDR1 MNHNS and CDR2 SASEGT. The CDR3 sequence is 14 residues long. The data originate from a study of shared clonotypes between healthy human individuals. Across the study: Three CD4 naive, three CD4 memory, two CD8 naive and one CD8 memory plate were used per donor. Regarding the study as a whole: The authors expected sequencing depth to affect clonotype sharing among donors. Only blood samples were collected, and tissue repertoires likely differ.

TCRdb keeps only in-frame clones here, not all; method: immunoSEQ multiplex PCR. The data contain 850,000 to 1,200,000 clones, 75% of them singletons. The chain couples TRBV6-1 to TRBJ2-2; D is unresolved. Sequenced material: memory CD4+ T cells sorted from blood. As for subset: CD45RA-negative fraction. This receptor was identified in a man between 18 and 35 years old in good health. The chain's CDR3 is CASSPPPNTGELFF. As DNA, the CDR3 is TGTGCCAGCAGTCCCCCACCCAACACCGGGGAGCTGTTTTTT.